This passage covers 18 T cell receptor beta chains from one sample sequenced in a study of blood T cells in healthy people across ages. Primers used in a second PCR of roughly 6 to 12 cycles were a sample-barcoded 5' primer and a J-beta primer mix. Via MiXCR, TCRdb re-called the 5' RACE reads, giving one row per CDR3 protein. Here the sample spans under 1 million distinct CDR3 sequences, around 45% being singletons. The source material was blood. These receptors were obtained from a man between 60 and 75 years old in good health.

The V call is TRBV27, the J call TRBJ2-3; perhaps TRBD1 as D (6 bases). The CDR3 covers 12 residues. Germline-derived CDR1 and CDR2 are MNHEY and SMNVEV (reference sequence). Trimming removed 8 bases at V and 2 bases at J, with 8 bases between. This chain's CDR3 is CASGGHTDTQYF. The CDR3 region has the DNA TGTGCCAGCGGGGGACACACAGATACGCAGTATTTT.

The chain is built from TRBV5-6 and TRBJ2-5; TRBD2 might be the D (6 bases). The last part of the DNA fits TRBJ2-7 better; the J call may be wrong. CDR3 length: 13 amino acids. The germline V gene has CDR1 SGHDT and CDR2 YYEEEE. This CDR3 reads CASSHSRGYEQYF. CDR3 bases: TGTGCCAGCAGCCATTCGCGGGGCTACGAGCAGTACTTC.

This clonotype has only a few counts. The rearrangement links TRBV4-1 to TRBJ1-1, with 11 bases fitting TRBD1. The V segment lost 5 bases and the J segment 4 bases; nucleotides outside the gene matches: 9. CDR1 and CDR2 from the germline V gene are MGHRA and YSYEKL. The CDR3 length is 16 residues. The CDR3 reads CASSSGQGAKGTEAFF. CDR3 DNA: TGCGCCAGCAGCTCCGGACAGGGGGCGAAAGGCACTGAAGCTTTCTTT.

This clonotype was detected a few times. The rearrangement links TRBV7-2 to TRBJ2-5, with no clear D. V lost 1 base and J 6 bases, leaving 6 bases between the germline ends. This CDR3 region has 12 residues. Germline CDR1 and CDR2: SGHTA and FQGNSA. The CDR3 nucleotides are TGTGCCAGCAGCTTAGAAGTTAAGACCCAGTACTTC. This gives the protein CASSLEVKTQYF.

This chain joins TRBV5-1 and TRBJ2-1, with D maybe TRBD1 (5 bases). Trimming cost V 3 bases and J 5 bases, with 12 bases left between them. Germline CDR1 SGHRS, CDR2 YFSETQ. The CDR3 contains 14 residues. CDR3 sequence reads: CASSSYQGNNEQFF. The DNA of the CDR3 is TGCGCCAGCAGCTCGTATCAGGGTAACAATGAGCAGTTCTTC.

CDR3 nucleotides: TGTGCCAGCAGTTACGACCGTTCACCCCTCCACTTT. Residues: CASSYDRSPLHF. The V gene is TRBV6-5, the J gene TRBJ1-6; D gene ambiguous. The V end was cut by 2 bases, the J end by 9 bases, with 5 bases between. The germline CDR1 and CDR2 sequences are MNHEY and SVGAGI. The CDR3 is 12 amino acids.

This clonotype was seen only once. This chain joins TRBV20-1 and TRBJ1-1, with D perhaps TRBD1 (5 bases). This CDR3 region has 12 residues. Germline values: CDR1 DFQATT, CDR2 SNEGSKA (reference sequence). The CDR3 loop is CRGGAESTEAFF. The CDR3 nucleotides read TGCAGGGGAGGGGCGGAGAGCACTGAAGCTTTCTTT.

This clonotype appeared a few times. The V gene is TRBV7-6, the J gene TRBJ2-7; the match to TRBD1 covers 10 bases. This CDR3 has 15 amino acids. V trimming: 5 bases; J trimming: 6 bases; junction bases outside the gene matches: 10. In germline, CDR1 is SGHVS, CDR2 FNYEAQ. In DNA, the CDR3 is TGTGCCAGCAGCCCCCTGGGGACAGGGGATCGCGAGCAGTACTTC. Its translation: CASSPLGTGDREQYF.

The chain uses TRBV25-1 and TRBJ2-7; D uncertain. The V gene lost 2 bases and the J gene lost 2 bases, with 10 bases spanning the gap. This CDR3 is built from 14 residues. Germline V lookup: CDR1 MGHDK, CDR2 SYGVNS. This CDR3 reads CASSETVGTYEQYF. CDR3 in DNA: TGTGCCAGCAGTGAAACGGTGGGGACCTACGAGCAGTACTTC.

The V gene is TRBV20-1, the J gene TRBJ2-7; D may be TRBD1 or TRBD2 (7 bases each). V was shortened by 5 bases and J by 5 bases, with 22 bases between the two germline ends. Germline CDR1 is DFQATT and CDR2 is SNEGSKA (reference sequence). The CDR3 extends over 15 amino acids. The chain's CDR3 is CSAVHGGGGRDEQYF. CDR3 coding DNA: TGCAGTGCTGTACATGGGGGAGGGGGCCGGGACGAGCAGTACTTC.

This chain uses TRBV7-2 with TRBJ2-3; 8 nucleotides agree with TRBD2. The CDR3 covers 16 residues. In germline, CDR1 is SGHTA, CDR2 FQGNSA. V shed 7 bases and J 3 bases; nucleotides not matched to a gene: 12. CDR3: CASTHSGTSLTDTQYF. CDR3 in DNA: TGTGCCAGCACCCACTCCGGGACTAGTTTGACAGATACGCAGTATTTT.

The gene calls are TRBV29-1 and TRBJ1-3; D unresolved. Germline assignment: CDR1 SQVTM and CDR2 ANQGSEA. This CDR3 contains 12 residues. V dropped 3 bases and J dropped 4 bases, with 7 bases sitting between them. This CDR3 is CSVDAGGNTIYF. The CDR3, as DNA: TGCAGCGTTGATGCTGGGGGAAACACCATATATTTT.

V usage is TRBV7-9 and J usage is TRBJ2-4; 9 bases are shared with TRBD1. The DNA end is a closer match to TRBJ2-7, so the J assignment may be wrong. CDR1 and CDR2 (germline): SEHNR, FQNEAQ (reference sequence). This CDR3 comprises 15 residues. CDR3 sequence (DNA): TGTGCCAGCAGCCGGTCCGGGACAGGGTTCTACGAGCAGTACTTC. It encodes CASSRSGTGFYEQYF.

The chain combines TRBV5-4 with TRBJ1-6; possible D gene TRBD1, 6 bases. The CDR3 is 14 residues long. CDR1 and CDR2 from the germline V gene are SGHNT and YYREEE (reference sequence). Trimming cost V 5 bases and J 10 bases, with 16 bases left between them. The CDR3 nucleotides read TGTGCCAGCAGTCGGCGGGAACAGGGATCACCCCTCCACTTT. It specifies CASSRREQGSPLHF.

The chain links TRBV12-3 or TRBV12-4 to TRBJ1-6; D is perhaps TRBD1 (6 bases). Trimming removed 6 bases at V and 7 bases at J, with 16 bases between. This CDR3 is 15 amino acids long. Here the CDR3 reads CASSPKGGSNSPLHF. The CDR3 DNA follows: TGTGCCAGCAGCCCTAAGGGGGGGAGCAATTCACCCCTCCACTTT.

This clonotype was counted between two and nine times. CDR3 DNA: TGTGCCAGCAGGAAAGGGGGACAACTGTTGGGCAATGAGCAGTTCTTC. This codes for CASRKGGQLLGNEQFF. This chain joins TRBV28 and TRBJ2-1, with a tentative D call TRBD1 (6 bases). The CDR3 contains 16 residues. Trimming removed 6 bases from V and 6 bases from J, with 21 bases in between. Germline loops: CDR1 MDHEN, CDR2 SYDVKM. Full variable domain (rest looked up from reference TRBV28 and TRBJ2-1): DVKVTQSSRYLVKRTGEKVFLECVQDMDHENMFWYRQDPGLGLRLIYFSYDVKMKEKGDIPEGYSVSREKKERFSLILESASTNQTSMYLCASRKGGQLLGNEQFFGPGTRLTVL.

The CDR3 nucleotides are TGTGCCAGCAGCTCCGGACAGGGCTGGACCGGGGAGCTGTTTTTT. Its translation: CASSSGQGWTGELFF. The chain combines TRBV7-2 with TRBJ2-2; 8 bases are shared with TRBD1. Germline V gives CDR1 SGHTA, CDR2 FQGNSA. The length of the CDR3 is 15 residues. Germline trimming cut 4 bases from V and 5 bases from J; bases unmatched to any gene: 6.

The table lists this clonotype with a few counts. The rearrangement links TRBV18 to TRBJ2-5; D assignment may be TRBD1 or TRBD2 (6 bases each). Germline lookup yields CDR1 KGHSH and CDR2 LQKENI. CDR3 size: 14 residues. The V end lost 3 bases, the J end lost 4 bases, and 12 bases lay between the germline ends. CDR3 bases: TGTGCCAGCTCACCGGAAGGGGGGCGAGAGACCCAGTACTTC. Protein product: CASSPEGGRETQYF.